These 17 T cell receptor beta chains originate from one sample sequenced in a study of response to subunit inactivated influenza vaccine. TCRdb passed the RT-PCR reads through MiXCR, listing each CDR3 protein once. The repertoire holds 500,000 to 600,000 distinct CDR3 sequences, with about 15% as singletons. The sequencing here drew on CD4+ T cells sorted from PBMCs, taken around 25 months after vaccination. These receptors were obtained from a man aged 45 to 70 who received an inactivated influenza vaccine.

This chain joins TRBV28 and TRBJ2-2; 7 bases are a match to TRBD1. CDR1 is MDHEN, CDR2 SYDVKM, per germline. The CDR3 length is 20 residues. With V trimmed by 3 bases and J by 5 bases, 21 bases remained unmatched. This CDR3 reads CASSLSPGVLGGPITGELFF. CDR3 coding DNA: TGTGCCAGCAGTTTGTCCCCAGGCGTGTTAGGGGGCCCCATTACCGGGGAGCTGTTTTTT.

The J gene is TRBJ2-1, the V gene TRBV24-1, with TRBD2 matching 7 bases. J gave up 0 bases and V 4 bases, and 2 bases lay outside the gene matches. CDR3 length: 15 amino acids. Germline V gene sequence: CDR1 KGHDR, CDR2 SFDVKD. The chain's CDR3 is CATSESSGSYNEQFF. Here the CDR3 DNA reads TGTGCCACCAGTGAATCTAGCGGCTCCTACAATGAGCAGTTCTTC.

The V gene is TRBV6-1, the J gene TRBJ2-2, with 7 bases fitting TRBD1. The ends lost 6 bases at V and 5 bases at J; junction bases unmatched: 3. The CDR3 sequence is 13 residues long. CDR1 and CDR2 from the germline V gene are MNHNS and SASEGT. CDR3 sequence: CASSRGQTGELFF. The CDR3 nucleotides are TGTGCCAGCAGCCGGGGACAGACCGGGGAGCTGTTTTTT.

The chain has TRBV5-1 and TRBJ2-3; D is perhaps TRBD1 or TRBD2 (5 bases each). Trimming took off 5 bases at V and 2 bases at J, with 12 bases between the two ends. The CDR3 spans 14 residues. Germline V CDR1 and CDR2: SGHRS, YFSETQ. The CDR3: CASSTWGNTDTQYF. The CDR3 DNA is TGCGCCAGCAGTACGTGGGGGAACACAGATACGCAGTATTTT.

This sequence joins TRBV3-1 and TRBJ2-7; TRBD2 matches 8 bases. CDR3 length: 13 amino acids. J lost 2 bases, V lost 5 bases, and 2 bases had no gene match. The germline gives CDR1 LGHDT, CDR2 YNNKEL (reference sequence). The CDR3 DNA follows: TGTGCCAGCAGCAACGGGGGGGCCTACGAGCAGTACTTC. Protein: CASSNGGAYEQYF.

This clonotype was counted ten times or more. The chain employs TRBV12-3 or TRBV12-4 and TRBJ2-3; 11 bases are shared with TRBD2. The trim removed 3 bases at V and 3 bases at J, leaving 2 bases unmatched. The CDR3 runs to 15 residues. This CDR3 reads CASSLTSGATDTQYF. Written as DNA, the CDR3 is TGTGCCAGCAGTTTGACTAGCGGGGCTACAGATACGCAGTATTTT.

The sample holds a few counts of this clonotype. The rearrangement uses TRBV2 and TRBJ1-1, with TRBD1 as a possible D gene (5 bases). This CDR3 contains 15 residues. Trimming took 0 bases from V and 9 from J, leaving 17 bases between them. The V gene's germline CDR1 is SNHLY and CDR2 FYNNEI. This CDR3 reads CASSEALRGRVQAFF. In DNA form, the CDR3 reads TGTGCCAGCAGTGAAGCGCTTCGGGGACGGGTCCAAGCTTTCTTT.

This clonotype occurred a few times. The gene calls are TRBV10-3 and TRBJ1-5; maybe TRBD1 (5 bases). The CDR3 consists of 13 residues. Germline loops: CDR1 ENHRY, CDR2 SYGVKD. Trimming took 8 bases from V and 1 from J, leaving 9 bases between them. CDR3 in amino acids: CAIGDSSNQPQHF. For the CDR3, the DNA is TGTGCCATCGGCGACAGCAGCAATCAGCCCCAGCATTTT.

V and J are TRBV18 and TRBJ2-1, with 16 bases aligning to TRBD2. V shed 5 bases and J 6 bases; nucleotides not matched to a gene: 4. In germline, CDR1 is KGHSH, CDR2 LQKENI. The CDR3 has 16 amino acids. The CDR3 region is CASSSGLAGGANEQFF. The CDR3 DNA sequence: TGTGCCAGCTCATCGGGACTAGCGGGAGGGGCCAATGAGCAGTTCTTC. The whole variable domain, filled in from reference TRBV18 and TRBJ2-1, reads NAGVMQNPRHLVRRRGQEARLRCSPMKGHSHVYWYRQLPEEGLKFMVYLQKENIIDESGMPKERFSAEFPKEGPSILRIQQVVRGDSAAYFCASSSGLAGGANEQFFGPGTRLTVL.

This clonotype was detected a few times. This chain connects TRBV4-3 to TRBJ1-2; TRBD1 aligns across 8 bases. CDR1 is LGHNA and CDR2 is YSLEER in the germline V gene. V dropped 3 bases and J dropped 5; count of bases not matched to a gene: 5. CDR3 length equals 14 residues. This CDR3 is CASSHTGQAYGYTF. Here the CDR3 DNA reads TGCGCCAGCAGCCATACGGGACAGGCTTATGGCTACACCTTC.

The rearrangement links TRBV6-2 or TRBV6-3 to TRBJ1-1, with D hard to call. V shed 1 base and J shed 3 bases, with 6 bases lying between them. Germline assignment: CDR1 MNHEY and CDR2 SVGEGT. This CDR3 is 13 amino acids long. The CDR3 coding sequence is TGTGCCAGCAGTTACTGGGATTACACTGAAGCTTTCTTT. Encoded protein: CASSYWDYTEAFF.

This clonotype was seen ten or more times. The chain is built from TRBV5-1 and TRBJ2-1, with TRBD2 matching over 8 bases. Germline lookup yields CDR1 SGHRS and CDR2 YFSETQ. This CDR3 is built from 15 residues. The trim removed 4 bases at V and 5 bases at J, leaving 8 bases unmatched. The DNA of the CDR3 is TGCGCCAGCAGCCCGGGAGGGACATTTAACAATGAGCAGTTCTTC. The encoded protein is CASSPGGTFNNEQFF.

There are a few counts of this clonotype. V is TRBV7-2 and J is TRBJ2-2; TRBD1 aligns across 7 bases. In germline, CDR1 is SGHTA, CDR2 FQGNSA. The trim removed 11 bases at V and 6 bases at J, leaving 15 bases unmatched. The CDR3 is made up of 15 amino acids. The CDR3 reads CAWGRTTGTAGELFF. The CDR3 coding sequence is TGTGCCTGGGGACGGACGACAGGGACGGCCGGGGAGCTGTTTTTT.

The CDR3 region has the DNA TGTGCCAGCAGTTACAGCAGGACCACATGGACTGAAGCTTTCTTT. It is translated as CASSYSRTTWTEAFF. The rearrangement links TRBV6-2 or TRBV6-3 to TRBJ1-1; D is unclear. V lost 2 bases and J 5 bases, leaving 15 bases between the germline ends. In germline, CDR1 is MNHEY, CDR2 SVGEGT. The CDR3 is made up of 15 amino acids.

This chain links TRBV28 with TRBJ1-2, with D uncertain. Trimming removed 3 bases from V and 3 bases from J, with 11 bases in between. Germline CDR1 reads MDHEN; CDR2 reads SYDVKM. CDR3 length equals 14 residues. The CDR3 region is CASSLGGLDYGYTF. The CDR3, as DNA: TGTGCCAGCAGTTTGGGCGGCCTGGACTATGGCTACACCTTC.

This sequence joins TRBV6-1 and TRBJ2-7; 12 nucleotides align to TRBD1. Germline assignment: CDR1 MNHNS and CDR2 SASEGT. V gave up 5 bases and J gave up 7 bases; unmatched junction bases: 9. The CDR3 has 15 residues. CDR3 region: CASSQPGQGAREQYF. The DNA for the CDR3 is TGTGCCAGCAGTCAGCCGGGACAGGGGGCTCGGGAGCAGTACTTC.

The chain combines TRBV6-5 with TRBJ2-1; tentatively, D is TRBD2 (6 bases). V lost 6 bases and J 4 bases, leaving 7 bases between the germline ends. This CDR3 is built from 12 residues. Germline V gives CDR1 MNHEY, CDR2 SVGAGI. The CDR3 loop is CASRGLYNEQFF. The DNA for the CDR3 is TGTGCCAGCAGGGGACTTTACAATGAGCAGTTCTTC.